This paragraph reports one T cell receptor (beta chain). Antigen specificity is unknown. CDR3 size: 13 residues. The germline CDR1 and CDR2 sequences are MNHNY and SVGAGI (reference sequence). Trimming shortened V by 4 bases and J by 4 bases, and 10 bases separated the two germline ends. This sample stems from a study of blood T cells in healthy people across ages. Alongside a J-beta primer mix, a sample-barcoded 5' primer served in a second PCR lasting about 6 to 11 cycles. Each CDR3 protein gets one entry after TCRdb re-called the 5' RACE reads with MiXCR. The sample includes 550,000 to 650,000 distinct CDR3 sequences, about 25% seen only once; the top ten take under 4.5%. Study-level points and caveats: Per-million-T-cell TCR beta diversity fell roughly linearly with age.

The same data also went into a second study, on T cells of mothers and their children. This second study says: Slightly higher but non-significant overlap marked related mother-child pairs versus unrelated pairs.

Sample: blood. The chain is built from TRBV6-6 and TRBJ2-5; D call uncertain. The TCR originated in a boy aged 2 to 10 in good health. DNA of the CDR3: TGTGCCAGCAGTTCCCAGGTAGGAGAGACCCAGTACTTC. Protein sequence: CASSSQVGETQYF.